Detailed here is one T cell receptor (beta chain). What it binds is unknown. Germline V gives CDR1 MGHRA, CDR2 YSYEKL. Trimming at V came to 6 bases and at J to 3 bases, leaving 7 bases not matched to a gene. This CDR3 contains 14 residues. Generated by immunoSEQ multiplex PCR, the TCRdb table keeps only in-frame clones and is missing some. The sample lists 85,000 to 95,000 clones; more than 70% were seen once. This specimen comes from a study of identifying expanded T cells in peripheral blood. Study conclusions and caveats: Clone count variance between roughly 2-week samples rose with total template count.

Sequenced material: blood. The clonotype comes from a person between 18 and 69 years old in good health. The V gene is TRBV4-1, the J gene TRBJ2-7; 8 positions agree with TRBD1. CDR3 nucleotides: TGCGCCAGCAGTATCCGGACAGGGATCTACGAGCAGTACTTC. It codes for CASSIRTGIYEQYF.